Below are 18 T cell receptor beta chains sequenced from a single sample in a study of T cell clonality in common variable immunodeficiency. TCRdb's table, derived via immunoSEQ multiplex PCR, lists solely in-frame clones and lacks some. The sample is made up of 45,000 to 70,000 clones, none counted only once. Sequenced material: peripheral blood mononuclear cells. The receptors shown here come from a person aged 18-70 years in good health.

This clone appeared many times. With the read ending 3 residues before the CDR3 end, the germline J gene is used to fill in that end. This chain uses TRBV7-6 with TRBJ2-3; the match to TRBD2 covers 8 bases. V dropped 0 bases and J dropped 4; count of bases not matched to a gene: 3. CDR1 SGHVS and CDR2 FNYEAQ come from the germline V gene. The CDR3 covers 15 residues. Partial CDR3 DNA: TGTGCCAGCAGCTTAGCGGGACTAGGGGCAGATACG. Translation gives CASSLAGLGADT. The entire CDR3 protein is CASSLAGLGADTQYF.

At least ten counts were recorded for this clone. The DNA ends 3 residues before the CDR3 does, and the rest of the CDR3 is filled in from the germline J gene. The chain combines TRBV30 with TRBJ2-3, with 13 bases aligning to TRBD2. In germline, CDR1 is GTSNPN, CDR2 SVGIG (reference sequence). The CDR3 runs 14 residues. Unmatched junction bases numbered 7, after V lost 5 bases and J lost 8 bases. Partial CDR3 DNA: TGTGCCTGGGAACTAGCGGGAGGGCCAGGTACG. This encodes CAWELAGGPGT. Given in full, the CDR3 is CAWELAGGPGTQYF.

As to this clone: The read gets to within 3 residues of the CDR3 end, and the germline J gene fills in the rest. Within the sample, other DNA sequences also encode this same CDR3. The V and J genes are TRBV5-1 and TRBJ2-7, with 9 bases that match TRBD1. V dropped 4 bases and J dropped 3; count of bases not matched to a gene: 5. Germline V gives CDR1 SGHRS, CDR2 YFSETQ. The CDR3 runs to 14 residues. CDR3 bases read: TGCGCCAGCAGCGGGGACAGGGCGGGCTACGAG. Amino acids: CASSGDRAGYE. The whole CDR3 sequence is CASSGDRAGYEQYF. The whole variable domain, remainder taken from reference TRBV5-1 and TRBJ2-7, is KAGVTQTPRYLIKTRGQQVTLSCSPISGHRSVSWYQQTPGQGLQFLFEYFSETQRNKGNFPGRFSGRQFSNSRSEMNVSTLELGDSALYLCASSGDRAGYEQYFGPGTRLTVT.

On this clone itself: The DNA ends 3 residues before the CDR3 does, and the rest of the CDR3 is filled in from the germline J gene. J is TRBJ1-4 and V is TRBV19; D possibly corresponds to TRBD1 (6 bases). The length of the CDR3 is 14 residues. From germline, CDR1 is LNHDA and CDR2 SQIVND (reference sequence). The V end lost 0 bases, the J end lost 8 bases, and 10 bases lay between the germline ends. This chain's CDR3 is CASSIEGGVEKLFF. The covered CDR3 bases are TGTGCCAGTAGTATAGAAGGGGGAGTCGAAAAA. Combining the CDR3 with reference TRBV19 and TRBJ1-4 gives the whole variable domain DGGITQSPKYLFRKEGQNVTLSCEQNLNHDAMYWYRQDPGQGLRLIYYSQIVNDFQKGDIAEGYSVSREKKESFPLTVTSAQKNPTAFYLCASSIEGGVEKLFFGSGTQLSVL.

Many counts were recorded for this clone. The read ends 3 residues before the CDR3 terminus; that terminus is restored from the germline J gene. J is TRBJ1-2 and V is TRBV28; possibly TRBD1 for D (6 bases). Germline CDR1 reads MDHEN; CDR2 reads SYDVKM. This CDR3 contains 15 residues. Trimming took off 2 bases at V and 7 bases at J, with 17 bases between the two ends. The CDR3 bases that were read are TGTGCCAGCAGTTTACTTCCGGGACACCAGGTTGGC. This gives the protein CASSLLPGHQVG. The full CDR3 reads CASSLLPGHQVGYTF.

Ten or more counts support this clone. The DNA ends 3 residues before the CDR3 does, and the rest of the CDR3 is filled in from the germline J gene. The chain combines TRBV20-1 with TRBJ1-5; 8 bases agree with TRBD1. Per germline, CDR1 DFQATT and CDR2 SNEGSKA (reference sequence). The CDR3 contains 15 residues. V lost 0 bases, J lost 2 bases, and 3 bases stayed unmatched. The CDR3 DNA, read in part, is TGCAGTGCTAGAGAGACAGGGGAAGGCAATCAGCCC. Its translation is CSARETGEGNQP. The full CDR3 is CSARETGEGNQPQHF.

This clone was seen many times. The read finishes 3 residues shy of the CDR3 end, and the germline J gene is used to complete it. The rearrangement joins TRBV5-6 to TRBJ1-2; D unresolved. The germline V gene has CDR1 SGHDT and CDR2 YYEEEE. V lost 2 bases and J 7 bases, leaving 6 bases between the germline ends. The CDR3 totals 11 residues. CDR3 DNA, as far as it was read: TGTGCCAGCAGCTTTCGGGGTGGC. Its protein is CASSFRGG. The CDR3 as a whole reads CASSFRGGYTF.

In this sample, this clone turned up many times. The CDR3 end is not reached by the read, which stops 3 residues before it; the germline J gene fills it in. The chain recombines TRBV13 with TRBJ2-5, with D perhaps TRBD1 (7 bases). The V and J ends lost 5 bases and 3 bases respectively, with 19 bases between them. Germline-derived CDR1 and CDR2 are PRHDT and FYEKMQ (reference sequence). The CDR3 spans 16 residues. The CDR3 is CASSLGTAWGEETQYF. The sequenced CDR3 bases are TGTGCCAGCAGCCTCGGGACAGCTTGGGGGGAAGAGACC. Using reference TRBV13 and TRBJ2-5 for the parts outside the CDR3, the full variable domain is AAGVIQSPRHLIKEKRETATLKCYPIPRHDTVYWYQQGPGQDPQFLISFYEKMQSDKGSIPDRFSAQQFSDYHSELNMSSLELGDSALYFCASSLGTAWGEETQYFGPGTRLLVL.

This clone occurred many times. The read terminates 3 residues before the CDR3 end, so the remaining end is supplied by the germline J gene. The rearrangement joins TRBV6-2 or TRBV6-3 to TRBJ2-3; 8 bases fit TRBD2. Germline V CDR1 and CDR2: MNHEY, SVGEGT. This CDR3 spans 15 amino acids. Germline trimming cut 2 bases from V and 4 bases from J; bases unmatched to any gene: 5. The CDR3 sequence is CASSYLTGGADTQYF. The part of the CDR3 DNA that was read is TGTGCCAGCAGTTACCTTACGGGAGGGGCAGATACG.

This clone came up many times. The sequence runs out 3 residues before the end of the CDR3; the remainder is reconstructed from the germline J gene. The chain couples TRBV5-1 to TRBJ2-2; 7 bases line up with TRBD2. The CDR3 is 14 amino acids. Germline CDR1 SGHRS, CDR2 YFSETQ. V shed 6 bases, J shed 7 bases, and the junction held 9 bases outside the gene matches. Incomplete CDR3 DNA: TGCGCCAGCACCACGCAGGGAGGGAACGGGGAG. Translated, it gives CASTTQGGNGE. The full CDR3 protein reads CASTTQGGNGELFF. The entire variable domain, with the rest obtained from reference TRBV5-1 and TRBJ2-2, is as follows: KAGVTQTPRYLIKTRGQQVTLSCSPISGHRSVSWYQQTPGQGLQFLFEYFSETQRNKGNFPGRFSGRQFSNSRSEMNVSTLELGDSALYLCASTTQGGNGELFFGEGSRLTVL.

This clone was recorded at least ten times. The read terminates 3 residues ahead of where the CDR3 ends, so the germline J gene completes it. The chain employs TRBV15 and TRBJ1-2, with D tentatively TRBD1 (6 bases). Between the trimmed V and J ends, which lost 3 bases and 4 bases, there was a span of 9 bases. CDR1 and CDR2 (germline): LNHNV, YYDKDF (reference sequence). The CDR3 sequence is 13 residues long. The chain's CDR3 is CATSSLGAYGYTF. CDR3 DNA (partial): TGTGCCACCAGCAGCCTGGGGGCCTATGGC.

This clone was observed many times. Sequencing ends 3 residues short of the CDR3 end; the germline J gene provides the rest. The chain carries TRBV2 and TRBJ2-3; D possibly corresponds to TRBD2 (6 bases). Germline values: CDR1 SNHLY, CDR2 FYNNEI. This CDR3 comprises 16 residues. Trimming stripped 3 bases from V and 1 base from J, with 14 bases between. The CDR3 loop is CASSDARGMRTDTQYF. CDR3 DNA, as far as it was read: TGTGCCAGCAGTGACGCACGGGGGATGCGCACAGATACG.

This clone was found many times. Sequencing ends 3 residues short of the CDR3 end; the germline J gene provides the rest. The genes are TRBV7-3 and TRBJ2-5, with 11 bases matching TRBD2. This CDR3 contains 15 residues. After removal of 5 bases from V and 1 base from J, the junction contained 3 bases not matched to a gene. Germline V gene lookup returns CDR1 SGHTA and CDR2 FQGTGA. The DNA read from the CDR3 is TGTGCCAGCAGCCCCGGACTAGCGGGCCAAGAGACC. Residues: CASSPGLAGQET. The complete CDR3 reads CASSPGLAGQETQYF.

This clone occurred many times. The part of the CDR3 DNA that was read is TGCAGCGCAGCAGGGGGTTCTGGGGCCAACGTC. It codes for CSAAGGSGANV. The whole CDR3 region reads CSAAGGSGANVLTF. The chain uses TRBV20-1 and TRBJ2-6, with 7 bases fitting TRBD1. The observed sequence ends 3 residues before the CDR3 terminus, with the missing tail filled in from the germline J gene. This CDR3 spans 14 amino acids. Germline V gene lookup returns CDR1 DFQATT and CDR2 SNEGSKA (reference sequence).

In this sample, this clone turned up many times. The CDR3 extends 3 residues past the end of the read, so its final part is completed from the germline J gene. The gene calls are TRBV27 and TRBJ1-5, with a possible D match to TRBD1 (6 bases). The length of the CDR3 is 16 residues. V was clipped by 2 bases and J by 0 bases, with 11 bases between them. The germline V gene encodes CDR1 MNHEY and CDR2 SMNVEV (reference sequence). The CDR3 region is CASSLGTGSSNQPQHF. The sequenced CDR3 bases are TGTGCCAGCAGTTTAGGTACAGGGTCTAGCAATCAGCCC.

This clone has at least ten counts. The observed sequence ends 3 residues before the CDR3 terminus, with the missing tail filled in from the germline J gene. The chain employs TRBV29-1 and TRBJ2-2, with 11 bases aligning to TRBD2. Per the germline V gene, CDR1 is SQVTM and CDR2 is ANQGSEA. The CDR3 sequence is 15 residues long. V dropped 1 base and J dropped 3; count of bases not matched to a gene: 1. The CDR3 loop reads CSVEVLAGDTGELFF. The covered CDR3 bases are TGCAGCGTTGAAGTACTAGCGGGAGACACCGGGGAG.

This clone was recorded many times. The read comes to an end 3 residues before the CDR3 does, leaving the germline J gene to fill in the end. The V and J genes are TRBV6-2 or TRBV6-3 and TRBJ1-1; D unresolved. Trimming stripped 1 base from V and 4 bases from J, with 10 bases between. Germline CDR1 MNHEY, CDR2 SVGEGT. The CDR3 covers 14 residues. CDR3 protein: CASSYWRVGTEAFF. The sequenced CDR3 bases are TGTGCCAGCAGTTACTGGCGGGTGGGCACTGAA.

This clone was picked up many times. The CDR3 here is CASTLGTGGSNQPQHF. The sequenced part of the CDR3 DNA is TGTGCCAGTACCCTCGGGACAGGGGGTAGCAATCAGCCC. The J gene is TRBJ1-5, the V gene TRBV19, with 11 bases that match TRBD1. The read finishes 3 residues shy of the CDR3 end, and the germline J gene is used to complete it. V trimming: 7 bases; J trimming: 0 bases; junction bases outside the gene matches: 5. Germline V lookup: CDR1 LNHDA, CDR2 SQIVND (reference sequence). CDR3 length: 16 residues.